This T cell receptor (beta chain) was sequenced in a study of blood T cells in healthy people across ages. Points from the study as a whole: Comparison with aged donors showed that long-lived donors had more naive CD4+ cells and higher diversity. Roughly linearly, TCR beta diversity per million T cells fell as age increased.

With respect to this clonotype: Antigen: not known.

The CDR3 is 12 amino acids. CDR1 is SQVTM, CDR2 ANQGSEA, per germline. V dropped 6 bases and J dropped 3 bases, with 12 bases sitting between them. Extracted total RNA amounted to at least 5.5 micrograms for each sample. A sample-barcoded 5' primer and a J-beta primer mix were used in a second PCR of roughly 6 to 11 cycles. TCRdb itself ran the 5' RACE reads through MiXCR, one entry per CDR3 protein. The table has about 800,000 distinct CDR3 sequences, 25% seen once. The same sample was also studied in work on T cells of mothers and their children. That study adds: Overlap ran slightly, non-significantly higher for related than unrelated mother-child pairs.

The origin of this receptor is a boy younger than 18 in good health. The sample comprised blood. The chain links TRBV29-1 to TRBJ2-7, with D perhaps TRBD1 or TRBD2 (5 bases each). CDR3 DNA sequence: TGCAGCGTGGTAGGGGACGGCTACGAGCAGTACTTC. It specifies CSVVGDGYEQYF.